Listed below are T cell receptor beta chains from one sample, sequenced in a study of CXCR3-negative and CXCR3-positive naive CD8 T cells. TCRdb re-analyzed the 5' RACE reads; it lists each CDR3 protein once, without DNA. There are approximately 6,300 distinct CDR3 sequences in the sample, with roughly 1.9% held by the top ten. Specimen: naive CXCR3- CD8+ T cells from blood. These receptors all come from a human donor in good health. Some clones in this sample may be carry-over from other donors' samples. CDR3s include the opening cysteine and the closing phenylalanine or tryptophan. Where a row states a size, it is once, few, many or the class of an expanded clone; other rows omit it.

J,size,length,V,CDR3
TRBJ1-6,medium-sized,18,TRBV7-2,CASSLGFWVADVNSPLHF
TRBJ2-3,medium-sized,16,TRBV7-9,CASSPNRDQESDTQYF
TRBJ2-5,medium-sized,16,TRBV3-1,CASTGWGERRWETQYF
TRBJ2-7,.,14,TRBV6-2/TRBV6-3,CASSYSREVTEQYF
TRBJ2-7,.,13,TRBV19,CASASGGPHEQYF
TRBJ2-7,.,15,TRBV3-1,CASSQDWTGEYEQYF
TRBJ1-2,.,18,TRBV4-2,CASSQVVTDSLKGYGYTF
TRBJ2-7,.,14,TRBV27,CAVTPRDRPYEQYF
TRBJ2-3,medium-sized,14,TRBV20-1,CSARARGGTDTQYF
TRBJ2-7,medium-sized,12,TRBV20-1,CSATKGTGEQYF
TRBJ2-5,medium-sized,13,TRBV12-3/TRBV12-4,CASSPSFSETQYF
TRBJ2-5,.,13,TRBV29-1,CSALGEGGETQYF
TRBJ2-7,medium-sized,14,TRBV20-1,CSARRQAPFYEQYF
TRBJ1-1,.,14,TRBV15,CATSRFAEASEAFF
TRBJ2-1,.,15,TRBV7-9,CASRLTSGGNNEQFF
TRBJ2-5,.,15,TRBV7-8,CASSPGWGAQETQYF
TRBJ1-1,.,14,TRBV23-1,CASSQTGLNTEAFF
TRBJ2-7,medium-sized,12,TRBV14,CASSQVPYEQYF
TRBJ2-7,.,14,TRBV6-2/TRBV6-3,CASSYAGEGYEQYF
TRBJ1-5,medium-sized,18,TRBV19,CASSLGWDRERTNQPQHF
TRBJ2-2,medium-sized,14,TRBV5-1,CASSIGQNTGELFF
TRBJ2-7,.,15,TRBV20-1,CSARDRAFSSYEQYF
TRBJ2-6,.,18,TRBV4-3,CASSQEWDRGSGANVLTF
TRBJ1-2,.,12,TRBV7-9,CASSVTYYGYTF
TRBJ1-6,.,14,TRBV2,CASSAKLQNSPLHF
TRBJ1-5,.,16,TRBV7-7,CASSSKDGPTNQPQHF
TRBJ2-5,.,15,TRBV6-6,CASTLAGGPQETQYF
TRBJ2-3,.,12,TRBV29-1,CSVLDSTDTQYF
TRBJ2-3,medium-sized,15,TRBV29-1,CSVENPETSADTQYF
TRBJ1-2,medium-sized,14,TRBV29-1,CSVEIGRANYGYTF
TRBJ2-7,medium-sized,16,TRBV10-3,CAISEGGDRLSYEQYF
TRBJ2-5,medium-sized,12,TRBV29-1,CSVEGGKETQYF
TRBJ1-2,medium-sized,14,TRBV20-1,CSSLEISDGDGYTF